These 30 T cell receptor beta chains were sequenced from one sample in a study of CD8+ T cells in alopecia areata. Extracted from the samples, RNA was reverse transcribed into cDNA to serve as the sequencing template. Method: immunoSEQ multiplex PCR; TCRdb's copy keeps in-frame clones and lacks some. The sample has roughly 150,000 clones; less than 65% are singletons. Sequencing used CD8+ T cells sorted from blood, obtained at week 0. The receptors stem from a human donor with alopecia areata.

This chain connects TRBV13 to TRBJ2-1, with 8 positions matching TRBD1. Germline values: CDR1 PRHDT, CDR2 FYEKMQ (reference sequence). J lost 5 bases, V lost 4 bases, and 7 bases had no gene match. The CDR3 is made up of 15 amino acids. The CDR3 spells CASSSRTGINNEQFF. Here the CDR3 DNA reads TGTGCCAGCAGCTCCAGGACAGGGATCAACAATGAGCAGTTCTTC.

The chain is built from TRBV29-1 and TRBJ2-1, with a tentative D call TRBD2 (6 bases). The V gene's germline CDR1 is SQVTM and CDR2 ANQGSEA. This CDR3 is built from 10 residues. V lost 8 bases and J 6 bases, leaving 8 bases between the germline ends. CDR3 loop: CSTGGNEQFF. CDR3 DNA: TGCAGCACCGGGGGCAATGAGCAGTTCTTC.

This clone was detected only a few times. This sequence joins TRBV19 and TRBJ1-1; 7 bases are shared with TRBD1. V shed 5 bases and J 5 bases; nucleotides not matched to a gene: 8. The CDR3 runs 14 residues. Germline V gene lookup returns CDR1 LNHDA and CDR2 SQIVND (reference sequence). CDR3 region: CASSYPGGETEAFF. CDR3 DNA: TGTGCCAGTAGTTACCCAGGGGGGGAGACTGAAGCTTTCTTT.

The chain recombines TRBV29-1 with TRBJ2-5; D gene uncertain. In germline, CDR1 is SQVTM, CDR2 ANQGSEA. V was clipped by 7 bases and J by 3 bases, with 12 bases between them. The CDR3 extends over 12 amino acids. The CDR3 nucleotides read TGCAGCGCTGACTCCCTCGAAGAGACCCAGTACTTC. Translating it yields CSADSLEETQYF.

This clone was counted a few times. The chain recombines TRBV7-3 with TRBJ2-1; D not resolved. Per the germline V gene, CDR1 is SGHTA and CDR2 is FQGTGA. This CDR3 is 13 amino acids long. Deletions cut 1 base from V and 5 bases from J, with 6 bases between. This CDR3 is CASSLIENNEQFF. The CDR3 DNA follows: TGTGCCAGCAGCTTAATAGAGAACAATGAGCAGTTCTTC.

The CDR3 spells CASSFRKDEQFF. The CDR3 nucleotides are TGCGCCAGCAGCTTCAGGAAGGATGAGCAGTTCTTC. J is TRBJ2-1 and V is TRBV5-1; no reliable D call. This CDR3 is built from 12 residues. V was clipped by 2 bases and J by 8 bases, with 8 bases between them. Germline V gene data show CDR1 as SGHRS and CDR2 as YFSETQ.

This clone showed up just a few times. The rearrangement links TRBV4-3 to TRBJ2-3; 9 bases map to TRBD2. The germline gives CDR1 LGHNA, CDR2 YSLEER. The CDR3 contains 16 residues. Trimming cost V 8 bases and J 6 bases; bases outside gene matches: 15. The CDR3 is CASRLGGGGAYDTQYF. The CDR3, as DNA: TGCGCCAGCCGCCTAGGGGGCGGGGGGGCCTATGATACGCAGTATTTT.

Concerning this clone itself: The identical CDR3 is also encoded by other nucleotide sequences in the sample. The CDR3 sequence is CASSLVGQGETQYF. As DNA, the CDR3 is TGTGCCAGCAGCTTAGTGGGGCAGGGCGAGACCCAGTACTTC. The J gene is TRBJ2-5, the V gene TRBV7-9, with a weak D call TRBD1 (5 bases). V lost 1 base, J lost 5 bases, and 11 bases lay in between. CDR1 and CDR2 from the germline V gene are SEHNR and FQNEAQ (reference sequence). This CDR3 contains 14 residues.

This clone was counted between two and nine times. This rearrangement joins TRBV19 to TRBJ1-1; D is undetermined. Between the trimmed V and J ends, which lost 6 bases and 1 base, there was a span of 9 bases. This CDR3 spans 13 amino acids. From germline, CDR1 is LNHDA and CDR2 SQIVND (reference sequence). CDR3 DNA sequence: TGTGCCAGTAGAGGCAGTCCGAACACTGAAGCTTTCTTT. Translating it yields CASRGSPNTEAFF.

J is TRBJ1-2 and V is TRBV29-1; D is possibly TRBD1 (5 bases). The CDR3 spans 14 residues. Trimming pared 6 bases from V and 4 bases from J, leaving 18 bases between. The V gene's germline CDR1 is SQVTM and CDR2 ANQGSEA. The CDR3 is CSVIDRGGGYGYTF. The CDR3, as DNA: TGCAGCGTAATAGACCGGGGCGGAGGCTATGGCTACACCTTC. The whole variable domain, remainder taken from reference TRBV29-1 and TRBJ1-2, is SAVISQKPSRDICQRGTSLTIQCQVDSQVTMMFWYRQQPGQSLTLIATANQGSEATYESGFVIDKFPISRPNLTFSTLTVSNMSPEDSSIYLCSVIDRGGGYGYTFGSGTRLTVV.

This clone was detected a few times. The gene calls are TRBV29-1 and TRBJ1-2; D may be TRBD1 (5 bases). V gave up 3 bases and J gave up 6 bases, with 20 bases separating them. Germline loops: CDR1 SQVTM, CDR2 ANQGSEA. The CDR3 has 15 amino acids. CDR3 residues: CSVDGGVAGRHGYTF. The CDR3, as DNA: TGCAGCGTTGATGGTGGCGTGGCAGGGCGTCATGGCTACACCTTC.

The CDR3 DNA reads as TGTGCCAGCAGCCAAGTGGGTACGGGACAGGTTTATGGCTACACCTTC. Its translation: CASSQVGTGQVYGYTF. The chain joins TRBV4-2 to TRBJ1-2; 8 positions match TRBD1. The germline V gene has CDR1 LGHNA and CDR2 YNFKEQ. Losses at the gene ends were 1 base for V and 5 bases for J; bases not matched to a gene: 9. The CDR3 is made up of 16 amino acids.

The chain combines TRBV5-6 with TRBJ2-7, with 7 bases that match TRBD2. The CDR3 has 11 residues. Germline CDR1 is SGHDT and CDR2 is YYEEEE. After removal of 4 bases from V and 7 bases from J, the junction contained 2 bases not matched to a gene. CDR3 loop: CASSRGGEQYF. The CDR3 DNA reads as TGTGCCAGCAGCCGGGGAGGGGAGCAGTACTTC.

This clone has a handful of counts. The CDR3 bases are TGTGCCAGCTCTAGCGGGGGGGCCTCCTACGAGCAGTACTTC. Protein product: CASSSGGASYEQYF. J is TRBJ2-7 and V is TRBV5-6; 12 nucleotides agree with TRBD2. The V segment lost 7 bases and the J segment 0 bases; nucleotides outside the gene matches: 2. CDR1 and CDR2 (germline): SGHDT, YYEEEE. The CDR3 contains 14 residues.

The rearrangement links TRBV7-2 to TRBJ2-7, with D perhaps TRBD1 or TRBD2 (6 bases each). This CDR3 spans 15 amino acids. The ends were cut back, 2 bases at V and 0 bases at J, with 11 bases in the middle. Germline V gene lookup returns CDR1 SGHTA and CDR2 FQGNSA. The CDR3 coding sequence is TGTGCCAGCAGCTTAACCGGAGGGGGCTCCTACGAGCAGTACTTC. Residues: CASSLTGGGSYEQYF.

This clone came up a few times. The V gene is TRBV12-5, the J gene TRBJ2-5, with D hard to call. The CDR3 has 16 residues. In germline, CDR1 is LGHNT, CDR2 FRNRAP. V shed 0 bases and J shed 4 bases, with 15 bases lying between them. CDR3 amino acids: CASGLVEGQLVETQYF. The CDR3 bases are TGTGCTAGTGGTTTGGTAGAAGGTCAGTTGGTAGAGACCCAGTACTTC.

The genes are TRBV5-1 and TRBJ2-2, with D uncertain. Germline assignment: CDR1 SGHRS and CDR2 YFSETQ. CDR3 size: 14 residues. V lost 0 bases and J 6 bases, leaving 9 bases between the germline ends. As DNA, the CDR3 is TGCGCCAGCAGCTTGGCCTGGCGATCCGGGGAGCTGTTTTTT. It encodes CASSLAWRSGELFF.

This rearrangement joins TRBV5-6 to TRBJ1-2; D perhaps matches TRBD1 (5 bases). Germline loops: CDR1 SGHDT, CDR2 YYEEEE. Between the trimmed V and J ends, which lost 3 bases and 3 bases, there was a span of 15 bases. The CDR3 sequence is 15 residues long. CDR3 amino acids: CASSWGPGTDYGYTF. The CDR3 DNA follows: TGTGCCAGCAGCTGGGGCCCAGGAACAGACTATGGCTACACCTTC.

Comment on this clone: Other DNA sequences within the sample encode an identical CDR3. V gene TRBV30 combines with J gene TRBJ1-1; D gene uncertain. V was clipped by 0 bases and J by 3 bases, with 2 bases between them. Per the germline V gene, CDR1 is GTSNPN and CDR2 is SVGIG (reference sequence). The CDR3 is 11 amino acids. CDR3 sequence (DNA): TGTGCCTGGAGTGTTGACACTGAAGCTTTCTTT. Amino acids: CAWSVDTEAFF.

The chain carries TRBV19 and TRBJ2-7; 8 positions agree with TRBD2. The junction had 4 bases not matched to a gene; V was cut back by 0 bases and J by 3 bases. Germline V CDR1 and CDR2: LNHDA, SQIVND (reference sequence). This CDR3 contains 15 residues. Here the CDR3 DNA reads TGTGCCAGTAGTATAGATGGTAGCGGGGACTACGAGCAGTACTTC. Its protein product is CASSIDGSGDYEQYF. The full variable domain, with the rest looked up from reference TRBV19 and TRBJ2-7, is DGGITQSPKYLFRKEGQNVTLSCEQNLNHDAMYWYRQDPGQGLRLIYYSQIVNDFQKGDIAEGYSVSREKKESFPLTVTSAQKNPTAFYLCASSIDGSGDYEQYFGPGTRLTVT.

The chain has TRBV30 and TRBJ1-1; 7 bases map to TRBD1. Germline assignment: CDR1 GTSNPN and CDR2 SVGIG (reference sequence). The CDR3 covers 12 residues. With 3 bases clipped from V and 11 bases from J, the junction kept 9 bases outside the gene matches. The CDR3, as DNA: TGTGCCTGGAGCTTCAATGGACAGGAGGCTTTCTTT. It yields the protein CAWSFNGQEAFF. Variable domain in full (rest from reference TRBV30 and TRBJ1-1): SQTIHQWPATLVQPVGSPLSLECTVEGTSNPNLYWYRQAAGRGLQLLFYSVGIGQISSEVPQNLSASRPQDRQFILSSKKLLLSDSGFYLCAWSFNGQEAFFGQGTRLTVV.

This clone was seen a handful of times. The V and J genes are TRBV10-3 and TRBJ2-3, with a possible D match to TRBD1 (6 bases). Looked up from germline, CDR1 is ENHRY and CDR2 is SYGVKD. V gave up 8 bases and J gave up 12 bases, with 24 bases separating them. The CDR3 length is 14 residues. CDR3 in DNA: TGTGCCATCGGGGACGATTACAGGGTCGGGGTCCAGTATTTT. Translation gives CAIGDDYRVGVQYF.

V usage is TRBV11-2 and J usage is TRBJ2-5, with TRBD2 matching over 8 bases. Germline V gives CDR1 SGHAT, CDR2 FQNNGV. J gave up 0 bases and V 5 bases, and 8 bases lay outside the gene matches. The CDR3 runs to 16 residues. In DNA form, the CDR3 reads TGTGCCAGCAGCAGTGGTGATAGCGGGGACCAAGAGACCCAGTACTTC. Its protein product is CASSSGDSGDQETQYF.

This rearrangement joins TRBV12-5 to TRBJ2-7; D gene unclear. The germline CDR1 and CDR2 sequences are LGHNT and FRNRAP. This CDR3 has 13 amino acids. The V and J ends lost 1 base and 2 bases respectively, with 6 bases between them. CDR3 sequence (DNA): TGTGCTAGTGGTTTGGGGCGTCCCTACGAGCAGTACTTC. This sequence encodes CASGLGRPYEQYF.

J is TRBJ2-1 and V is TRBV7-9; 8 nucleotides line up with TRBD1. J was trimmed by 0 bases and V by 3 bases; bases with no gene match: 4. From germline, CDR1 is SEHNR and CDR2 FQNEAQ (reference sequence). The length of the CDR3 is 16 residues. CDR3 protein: CASSLGTGSSYNEQFF. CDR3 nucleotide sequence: TGTGCCAGCAGCTTGGGGACAGGTAGCTCCTACAATGAGCAGTTCTTC.

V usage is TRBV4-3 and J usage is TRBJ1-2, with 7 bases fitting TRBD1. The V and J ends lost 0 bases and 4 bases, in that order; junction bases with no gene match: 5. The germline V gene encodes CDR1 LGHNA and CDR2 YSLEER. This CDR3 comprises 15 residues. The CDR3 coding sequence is TGCGCCAGCAGCCAAGATCTTGGGACAGCCTATGGCTACACCTTC. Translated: CASSQDLGTAYGYTF.

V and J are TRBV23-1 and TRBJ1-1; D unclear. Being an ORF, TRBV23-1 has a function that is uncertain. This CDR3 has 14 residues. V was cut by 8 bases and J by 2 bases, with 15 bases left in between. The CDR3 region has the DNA TGCGCCAGCGGGGATTGGGATACAAACACTGAAGCTTTCTTT. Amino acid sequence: CASGDWDTNTEAFF.

This CDR3 reads CASSFQGAITDTQYF. The CDR3 DNA sequence: TGTGCCAGCAGCTTTCAGGGGGCTATTACAGATACGCAGTATTTT. J is TRBJ2-3 and V is TRBV13; 8 bases are shared with TRBD1. The CDR3 spans 15 residues. Trimming took 3 bases from V and 3 from J; bases not matched to a gene: 5. CDR1 and CDR2 (germline): PRHDT, FYEKMQ (reference sequence).

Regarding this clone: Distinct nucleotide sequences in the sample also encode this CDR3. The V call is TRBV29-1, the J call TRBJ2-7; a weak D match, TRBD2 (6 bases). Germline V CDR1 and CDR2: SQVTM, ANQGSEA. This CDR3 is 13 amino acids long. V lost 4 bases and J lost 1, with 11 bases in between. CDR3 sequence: CSVGGGGSYEQYF. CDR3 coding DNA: TGCAGCGTTGGGGGTGGAGGGTCCTACGAGCAGTACTTC.

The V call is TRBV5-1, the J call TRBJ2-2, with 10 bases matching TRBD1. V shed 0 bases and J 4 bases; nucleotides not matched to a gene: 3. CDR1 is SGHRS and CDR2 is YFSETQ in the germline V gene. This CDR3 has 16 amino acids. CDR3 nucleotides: TGCGCCAGCAGCTTGGCCGGGACAGGGGTCACCGGGGAGCTGTTTTTT. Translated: CASSLAGTGVTGELFF.